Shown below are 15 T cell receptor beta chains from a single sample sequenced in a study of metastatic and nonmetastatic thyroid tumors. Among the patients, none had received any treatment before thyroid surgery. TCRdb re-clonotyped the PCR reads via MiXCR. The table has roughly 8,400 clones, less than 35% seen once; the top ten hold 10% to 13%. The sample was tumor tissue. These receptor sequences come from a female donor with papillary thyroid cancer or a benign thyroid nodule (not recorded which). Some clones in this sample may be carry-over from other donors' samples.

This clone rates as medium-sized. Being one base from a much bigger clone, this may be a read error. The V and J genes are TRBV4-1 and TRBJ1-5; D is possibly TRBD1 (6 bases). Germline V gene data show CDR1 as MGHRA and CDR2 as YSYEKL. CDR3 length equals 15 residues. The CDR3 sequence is CASGQERQGNQPQHF. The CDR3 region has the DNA TGCGCCAGCGGCCAAGAAAGACAGGGCAATCAGCCCCAGCATTTT.

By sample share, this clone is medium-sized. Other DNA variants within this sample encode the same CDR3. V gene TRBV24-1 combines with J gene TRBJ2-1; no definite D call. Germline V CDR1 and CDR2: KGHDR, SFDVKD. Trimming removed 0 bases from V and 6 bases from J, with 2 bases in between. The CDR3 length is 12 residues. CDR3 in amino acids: CATSDLRNEQFF. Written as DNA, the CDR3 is TGTGCCACCAGTGATTTGCGCAATGAGCAGTTCTTC.

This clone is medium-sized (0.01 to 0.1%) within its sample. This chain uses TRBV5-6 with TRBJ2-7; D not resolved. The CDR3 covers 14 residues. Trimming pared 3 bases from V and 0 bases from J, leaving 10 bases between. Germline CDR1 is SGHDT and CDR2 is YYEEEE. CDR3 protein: CASSSLRTSYEQYF. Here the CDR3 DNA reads TGTGCCAGCAGCTCCCTGCGGACCTCCTACGAGCAGTACTTC.

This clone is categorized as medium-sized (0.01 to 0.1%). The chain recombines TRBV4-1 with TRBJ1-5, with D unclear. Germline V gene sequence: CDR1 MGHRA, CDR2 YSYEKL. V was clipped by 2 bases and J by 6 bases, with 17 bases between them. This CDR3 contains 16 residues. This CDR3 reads CASSQLSGQGSQPQHF. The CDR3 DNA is TGCGCCAGCAGCCAACTAAGCGGGCAAGGTTCTCAGCCCCAGCATTTT.

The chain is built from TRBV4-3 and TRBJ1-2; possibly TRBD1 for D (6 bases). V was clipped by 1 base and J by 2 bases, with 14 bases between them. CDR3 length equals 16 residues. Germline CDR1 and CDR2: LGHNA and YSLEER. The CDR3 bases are TGCGCCAGCAGCCAAGCCCCTACAGGGTCCAACTATGGCTACACCTTC. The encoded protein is CASSQAPTGSNYGYTF.

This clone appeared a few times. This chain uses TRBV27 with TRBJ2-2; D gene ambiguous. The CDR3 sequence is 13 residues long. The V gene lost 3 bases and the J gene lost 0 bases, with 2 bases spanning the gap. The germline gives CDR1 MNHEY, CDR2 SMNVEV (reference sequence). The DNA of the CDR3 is TGTGCCAGCAGTTTCCCGAACACCGGGGAGCTGTTTTTT. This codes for CASSFPNTGELFF.

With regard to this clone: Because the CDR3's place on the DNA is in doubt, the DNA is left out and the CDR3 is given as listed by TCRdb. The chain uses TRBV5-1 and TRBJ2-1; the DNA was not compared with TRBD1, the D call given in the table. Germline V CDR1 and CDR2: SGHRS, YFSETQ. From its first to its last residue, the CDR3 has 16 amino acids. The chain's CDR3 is CASSSYPCRGGNEQFF.

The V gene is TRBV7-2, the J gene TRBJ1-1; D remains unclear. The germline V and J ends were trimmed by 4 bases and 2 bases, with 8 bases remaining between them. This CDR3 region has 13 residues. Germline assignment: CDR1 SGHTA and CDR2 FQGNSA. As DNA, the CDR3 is TGTGCCAGCAGCTCTCGACTTAACACTGAAGCTTTCTTT. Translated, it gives CASSSRLNTEAFF.

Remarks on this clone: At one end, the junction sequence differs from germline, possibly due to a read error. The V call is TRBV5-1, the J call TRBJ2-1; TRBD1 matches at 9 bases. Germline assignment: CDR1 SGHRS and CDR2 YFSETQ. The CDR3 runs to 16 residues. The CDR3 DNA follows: TGTGCCAGCAGCTTCAAAGGGACAGGGTACACTAATGATCAGTTCTTC. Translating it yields CASSFKGTGYTNDQFF.

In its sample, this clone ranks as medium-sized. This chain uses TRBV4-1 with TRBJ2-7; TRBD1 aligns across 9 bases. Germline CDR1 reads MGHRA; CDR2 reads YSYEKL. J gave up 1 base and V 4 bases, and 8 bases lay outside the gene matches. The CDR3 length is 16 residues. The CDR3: CASSPTVGTGSYEQYF. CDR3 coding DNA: TGCGCCAGCAGCCCCACGGTCGGGACAGGGTCCTACGAGCAGTACTTC.

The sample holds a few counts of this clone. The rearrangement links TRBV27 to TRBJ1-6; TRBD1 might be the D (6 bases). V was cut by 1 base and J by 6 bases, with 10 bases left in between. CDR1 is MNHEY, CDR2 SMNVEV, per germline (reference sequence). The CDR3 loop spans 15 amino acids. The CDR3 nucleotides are TGTGCCAGCAGTTTATACACAGGGATTAATTCACCCCTCCACTTT. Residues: CASSLYTGINSPLHF.

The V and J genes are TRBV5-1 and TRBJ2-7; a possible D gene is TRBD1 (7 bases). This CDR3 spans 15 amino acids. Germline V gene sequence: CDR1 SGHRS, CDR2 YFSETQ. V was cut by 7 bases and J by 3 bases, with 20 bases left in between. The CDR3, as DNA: TGCGCCAGCGCCGGAGGGGGCCCGAGACGCTACGAGCAGTACTTC. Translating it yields CASAGGGPRRYEQYF. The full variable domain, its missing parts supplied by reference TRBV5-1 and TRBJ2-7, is KAGVTQTPRYLIKTRGQQVTLSCSPISGHRSVSWYQQTPGQGLQFLFEYFSETQRNKGNFPGRFSGRQFSNSRSEMNVSTLELGDSALYLCASAGGGPRRYEQYFGPGTRLTVT.

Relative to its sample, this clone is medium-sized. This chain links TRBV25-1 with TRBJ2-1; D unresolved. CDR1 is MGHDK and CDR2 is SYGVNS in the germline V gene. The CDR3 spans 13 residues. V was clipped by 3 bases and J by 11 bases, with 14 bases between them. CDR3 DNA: TGTGCCAGCAGTGATCACCCCTCCCAGAAGCAGTTCTTC. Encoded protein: CASSDHPSQKQFF.

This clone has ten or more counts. The DNA of the CDR3 is TGCAGCGTCGGACAGGGGGCTAACTATGGCTACACCTTC. Its protein is CSVGQGANYGYTF. This chain uses TRBV29-1 with TRBJ1-2; 10 nucleotides match TRBD1. Trimming cost V 6 bases and J 0 bases; bases outside gene matches: 1. The CDR3 length is 13 residues. CDR1 is SQVTM, CDR2 ANQGSEA, per germline.

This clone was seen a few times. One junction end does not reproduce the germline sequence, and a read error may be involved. Here the CDR3 reads CAISSYEQYF. The CDR3 DNA sequence: TGTGCCATCAGTTCATACGAGCAGTACTTC. The chain links TRBV27 to TRBJ2-7; D remains ambiguous. Germline values: CDR1 MNHEY, CDR2 SMNVEV (reference sequence). CDR3 size: 10 residues.